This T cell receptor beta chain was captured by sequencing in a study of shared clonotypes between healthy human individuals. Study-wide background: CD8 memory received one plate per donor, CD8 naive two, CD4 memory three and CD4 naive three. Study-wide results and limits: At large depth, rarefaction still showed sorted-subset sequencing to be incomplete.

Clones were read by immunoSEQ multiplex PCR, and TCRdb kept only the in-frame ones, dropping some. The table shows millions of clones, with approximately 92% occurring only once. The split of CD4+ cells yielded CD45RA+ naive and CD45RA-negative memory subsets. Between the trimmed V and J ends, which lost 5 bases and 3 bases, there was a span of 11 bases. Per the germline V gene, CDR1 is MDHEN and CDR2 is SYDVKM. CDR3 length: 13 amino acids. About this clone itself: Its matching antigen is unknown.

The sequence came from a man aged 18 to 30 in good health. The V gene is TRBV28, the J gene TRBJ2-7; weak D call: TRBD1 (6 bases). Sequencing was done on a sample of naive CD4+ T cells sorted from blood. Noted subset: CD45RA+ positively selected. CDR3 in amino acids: CASSLTRGYEQYF. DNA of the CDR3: TGTGCCAGCAGTCTCACCAGGGGCTACGAGCAGTACTTC.